This TCR beta chain was sequenced during a study of blood T cell repertoires in COVID-19. Germline V gene lookup returns CDR1 SGDLS and CDR2 YYNGEE. This CDR3 comprises 15 residues. V trimming: 3 bases; J trimming: 6 bases; junction bases outside the gene matches: 11. Profiled with immunoSEQ multiplex PCR; TCRdb holds only in-frame clones, not every one. The data show a few hundred thousand clones, with approximately 80% seen just once and 1.1% held by the top ten. The receptor's source is a human donor with acute or convalescent COVID-19. The donor label of this sample is uncertain. The material sequenced was peripheral blood. The chain recombines TRBV9 with TRBJ1-2; 7 nucleotides line up with TRBD1. Here the CDR3 DNA reads TGTGCCAGCAGCGCCTTTCGACAGGGCCTGGATGGCTACACCTTC. As protein: CASSAFRQGLDGYTF. The entire variable domain, with the rest obtained from reference TRBV9 and TRBJ1-2, is as follows: DSGVTQTPKHLITATGQRVTLRCSPRSGDLSVYWYQQSLDQGLQFLIQYYNGEERAKGNILERFSAQQFPDLHSELNLSSLELGDSALYFCASSAFRQGLDGYTFGSGTRLTVV.